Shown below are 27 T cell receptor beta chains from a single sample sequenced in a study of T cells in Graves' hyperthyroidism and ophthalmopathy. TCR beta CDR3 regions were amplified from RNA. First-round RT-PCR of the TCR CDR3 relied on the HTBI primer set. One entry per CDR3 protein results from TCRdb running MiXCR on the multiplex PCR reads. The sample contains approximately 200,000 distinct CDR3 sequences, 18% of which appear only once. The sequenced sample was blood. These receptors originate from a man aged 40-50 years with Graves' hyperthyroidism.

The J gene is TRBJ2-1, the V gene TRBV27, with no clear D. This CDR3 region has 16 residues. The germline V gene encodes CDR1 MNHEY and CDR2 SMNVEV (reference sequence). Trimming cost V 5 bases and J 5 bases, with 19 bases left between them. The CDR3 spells CASSRDGRPGHNEQFF. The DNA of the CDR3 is TGTGCCAGCAGTCGAGATGGCAGGCCGGGTCACAATGAGCAGTTCTTC.

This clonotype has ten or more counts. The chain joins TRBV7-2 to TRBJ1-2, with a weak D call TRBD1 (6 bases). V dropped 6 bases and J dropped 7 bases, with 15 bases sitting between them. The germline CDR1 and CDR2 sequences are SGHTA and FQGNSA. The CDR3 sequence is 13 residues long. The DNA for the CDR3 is TGTGCCAGCAGTTTCAACAGGGAGGGTGGCTACACCTTC. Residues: CASSFNREGGYTF.

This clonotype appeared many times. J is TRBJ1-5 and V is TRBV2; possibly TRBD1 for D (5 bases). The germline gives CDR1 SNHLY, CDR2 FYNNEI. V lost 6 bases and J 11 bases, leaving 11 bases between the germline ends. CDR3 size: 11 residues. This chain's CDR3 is CASRGTGSQHF. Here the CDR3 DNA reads TGTGCCAGCAGAGGGACTGGGTCCCAGCATTTT.

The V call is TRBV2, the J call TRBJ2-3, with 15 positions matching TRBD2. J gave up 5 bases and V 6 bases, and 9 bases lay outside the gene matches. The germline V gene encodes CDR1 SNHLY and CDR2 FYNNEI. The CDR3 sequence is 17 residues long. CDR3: CASRPSGLAGGQDTQYF. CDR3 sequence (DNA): TGTGCCAGCAGACCCAGCGGACTAGCGGGGGGGCAAGATACGCAGTATTTT. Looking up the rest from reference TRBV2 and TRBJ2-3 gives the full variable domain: EPEVTQTPSHQVTQMGQEVILRCVPISNHLYFYWYRQILGQKVEFLVSFYNNEISEKSEIFDDQFSVERPDGSNFTLKIRSTKLEDSAMYFCASRPSGLAGGQDTQYFGPGTRLTVL.

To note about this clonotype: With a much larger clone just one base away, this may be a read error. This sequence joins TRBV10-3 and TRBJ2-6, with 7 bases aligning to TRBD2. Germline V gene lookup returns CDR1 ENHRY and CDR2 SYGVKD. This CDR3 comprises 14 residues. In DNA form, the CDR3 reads TGTGCCATCAGCGGGGGGTCTGGGGCCAACGTCCCGACTTTC. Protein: CAISGGSGANVPTF.

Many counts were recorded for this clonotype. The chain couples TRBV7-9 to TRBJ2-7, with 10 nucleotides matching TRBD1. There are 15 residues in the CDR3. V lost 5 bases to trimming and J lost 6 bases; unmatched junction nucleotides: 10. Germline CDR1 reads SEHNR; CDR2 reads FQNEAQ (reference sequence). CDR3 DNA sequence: TGTGCCAGCAGCACCGGGACAGGGGATCTCGGCGAGCAGTACTTC. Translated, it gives CASSTGTGDLGEQYF.

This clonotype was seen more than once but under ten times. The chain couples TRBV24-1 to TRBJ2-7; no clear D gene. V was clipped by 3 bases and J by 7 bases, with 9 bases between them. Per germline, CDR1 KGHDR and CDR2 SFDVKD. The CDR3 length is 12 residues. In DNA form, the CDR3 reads TGTGCCACCAGTGATCCCGGCCGGGAGCAGTACTTC. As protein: CATSDPGREQYF.

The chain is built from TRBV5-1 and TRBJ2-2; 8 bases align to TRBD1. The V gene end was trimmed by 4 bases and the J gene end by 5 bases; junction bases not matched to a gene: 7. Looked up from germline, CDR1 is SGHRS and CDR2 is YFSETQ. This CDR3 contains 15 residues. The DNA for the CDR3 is TGCGCCAGCAGCAAAGGACAGGGTATGACCGGGGAGCTGTTTTTT. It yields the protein CASSKGQGMTGELFF.

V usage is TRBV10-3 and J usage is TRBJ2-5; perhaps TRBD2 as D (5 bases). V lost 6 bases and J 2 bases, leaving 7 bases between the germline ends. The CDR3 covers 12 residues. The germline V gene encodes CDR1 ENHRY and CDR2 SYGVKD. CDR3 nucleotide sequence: TGTGCCATCAGGGAGGATCAAGAGACCCAGTACTTC. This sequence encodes CAIREDQETQYF.

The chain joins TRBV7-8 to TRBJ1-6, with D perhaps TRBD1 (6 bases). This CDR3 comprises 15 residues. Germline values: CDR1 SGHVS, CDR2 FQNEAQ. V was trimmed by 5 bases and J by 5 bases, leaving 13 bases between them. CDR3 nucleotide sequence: TGTGCCAGCAGCCCCCCCCCAGGGGATAATTCACCCCTCCACTTT. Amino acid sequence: CASSPPPGDNSPLHF. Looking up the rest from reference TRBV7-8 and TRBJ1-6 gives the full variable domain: GAGVSQSPRYKVAKRGQDVALRCDPISGHVSLFWYQQALGQGPEFLTYFQNEAQLDKSGLPSDRFFAERPEGSVSTLKIQRTQQEDSAVYLCASSPPPGDNSPLHFGNGTRLTVT.

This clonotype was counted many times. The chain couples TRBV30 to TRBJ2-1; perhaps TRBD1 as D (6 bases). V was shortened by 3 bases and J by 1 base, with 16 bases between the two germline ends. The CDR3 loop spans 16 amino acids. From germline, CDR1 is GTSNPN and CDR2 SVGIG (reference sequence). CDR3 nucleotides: TGTGCCTGGAGCCCAACCACAGGGATTTCCTACAATGAGCAGTTCTTC. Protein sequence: CAWSPTTGISYNEQFF.

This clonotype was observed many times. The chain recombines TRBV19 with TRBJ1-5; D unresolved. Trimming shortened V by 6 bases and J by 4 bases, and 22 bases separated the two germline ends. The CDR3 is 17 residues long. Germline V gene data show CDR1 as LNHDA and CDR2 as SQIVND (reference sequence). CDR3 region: CASRGYGVTFGNQPQHF. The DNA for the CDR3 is TGTGCCAGTAGGGGCTATGGGGTAACCTTTGGGAATCAGCCCCAGCATTTT.

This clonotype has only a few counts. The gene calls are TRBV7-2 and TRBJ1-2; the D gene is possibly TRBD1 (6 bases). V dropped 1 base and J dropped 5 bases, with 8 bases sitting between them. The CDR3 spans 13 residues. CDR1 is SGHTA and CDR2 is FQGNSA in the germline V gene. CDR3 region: CASSLGTVYGYTF. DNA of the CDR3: TGTGCCAGCAGCTTAGGGACAGTGTATGGCTACACCTTC. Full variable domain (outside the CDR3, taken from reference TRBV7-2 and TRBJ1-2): GAGVSQSPSNKVTEKGKDVELRCDPISGHTALYWYRQSLGQGLEFLIYFQGNSAPDKSGLPSDRFSAERTGGSVSTLTIQRTQQEDSAVYLCASSLGTVYGYTFGSGTRLTVV.

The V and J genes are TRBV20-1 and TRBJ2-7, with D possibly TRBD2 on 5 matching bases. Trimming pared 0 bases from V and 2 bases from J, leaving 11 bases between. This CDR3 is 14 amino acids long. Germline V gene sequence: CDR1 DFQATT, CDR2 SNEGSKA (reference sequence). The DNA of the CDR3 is TGCAGTGCTAGAGAGAACATAGCGACCTACGAGCAGTACTTC. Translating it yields CSARENIATYEQYF.

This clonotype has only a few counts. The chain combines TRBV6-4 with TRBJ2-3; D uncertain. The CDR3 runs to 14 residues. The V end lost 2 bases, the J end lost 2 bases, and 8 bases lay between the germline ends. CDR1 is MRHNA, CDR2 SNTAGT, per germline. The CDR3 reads CASSDSWNTDTQYF. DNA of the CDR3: TGTGCCAGCAGTGACAGCTGGAACACAGATACGCAGTATTTT.

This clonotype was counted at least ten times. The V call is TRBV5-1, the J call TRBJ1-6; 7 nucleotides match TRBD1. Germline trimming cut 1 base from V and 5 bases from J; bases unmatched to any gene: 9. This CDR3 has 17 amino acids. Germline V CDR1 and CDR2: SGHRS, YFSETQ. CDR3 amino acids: CASSLRSQGGNNSPLHF. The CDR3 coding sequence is TGCGCCAGCAGCTTGCGGTCGCAGGGGGGGAATAATTCACCCCTCCACTTT.

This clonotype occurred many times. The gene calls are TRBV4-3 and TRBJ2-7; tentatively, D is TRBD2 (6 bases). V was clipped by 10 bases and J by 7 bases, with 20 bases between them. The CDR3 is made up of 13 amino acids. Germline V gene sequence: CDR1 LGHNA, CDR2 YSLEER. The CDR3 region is CATPGLPSREQYF. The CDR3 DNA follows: TGCGCCACCCCGGGACTGCCCTCTCGAGAGCAGTACTTC.

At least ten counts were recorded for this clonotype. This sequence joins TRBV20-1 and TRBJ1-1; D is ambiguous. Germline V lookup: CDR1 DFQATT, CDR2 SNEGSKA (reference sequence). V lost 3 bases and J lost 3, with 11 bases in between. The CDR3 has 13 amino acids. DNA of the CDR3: TGCAGTGCTAGCCCGGACCGATACACTGAAGCTTTCTTT. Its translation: CSASPDRYTEAFF.

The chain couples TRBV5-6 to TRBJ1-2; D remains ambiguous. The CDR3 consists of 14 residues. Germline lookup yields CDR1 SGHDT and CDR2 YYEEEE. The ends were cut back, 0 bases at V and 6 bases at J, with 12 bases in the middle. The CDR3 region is CASSLVSVVDGYTF. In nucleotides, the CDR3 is TGTGCCAGCAGCTTGGTTTCTGTGGTCGATGGCTACACCTTC.

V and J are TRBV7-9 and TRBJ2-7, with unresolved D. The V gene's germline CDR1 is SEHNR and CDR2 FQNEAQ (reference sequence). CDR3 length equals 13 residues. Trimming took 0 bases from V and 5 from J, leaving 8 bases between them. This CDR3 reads CASSLAGSDEQYF. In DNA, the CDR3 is TGTGCCAGCAGCTTAGCCGGGTCGGACGAGCAGTACTTC.

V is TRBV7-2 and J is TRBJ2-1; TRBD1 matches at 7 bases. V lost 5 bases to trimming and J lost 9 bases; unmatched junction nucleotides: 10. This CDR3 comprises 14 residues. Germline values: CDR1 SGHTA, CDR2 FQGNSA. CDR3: CASSKGTVAIEQFF. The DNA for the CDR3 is TGTGCCAGCAGCAAGGGGACAGTCGCTATTGAGCAGTTCTTC.

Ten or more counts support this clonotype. CDR3 region: CASSDLPQGTYEQYF. In DNA, the CDR3 is TGCGCCAGCAGCGACCTCCCACAGGGGACCTACGAGCAGTACTTC. The chain recombines TRBV5-1 with TRBJ2-7; 7 positions match TRBD1. V lost 4 bases, J lost 2 bases, and 9 bases stayed unmatched. Germline V gene sequence: CDR1 SGHRS, CDR2 YFSETQ. This CDR3 has 15 residues.

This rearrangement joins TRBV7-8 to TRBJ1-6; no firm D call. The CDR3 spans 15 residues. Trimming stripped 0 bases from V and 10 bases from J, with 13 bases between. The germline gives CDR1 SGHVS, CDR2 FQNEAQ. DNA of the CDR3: TGTGCCAGCAGCTTAGCGCTTATGGGAGAATCACCCCTCCACTTT. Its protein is CASSLALMGESPLHF.

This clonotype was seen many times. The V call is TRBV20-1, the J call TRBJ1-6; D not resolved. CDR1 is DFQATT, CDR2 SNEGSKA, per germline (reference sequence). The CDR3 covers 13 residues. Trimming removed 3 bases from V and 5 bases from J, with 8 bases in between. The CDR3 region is CSARGGNNSPLHF. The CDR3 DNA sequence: TGCAGTGCTAGGGGCGGAAATAATTCACCCCTCCACTTT.

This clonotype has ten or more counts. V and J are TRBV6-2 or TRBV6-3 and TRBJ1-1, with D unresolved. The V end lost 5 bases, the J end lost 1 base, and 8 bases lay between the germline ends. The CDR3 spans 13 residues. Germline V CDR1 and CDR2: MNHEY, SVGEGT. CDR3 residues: CASSPSSNTEAFF. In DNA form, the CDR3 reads TGTGCCAGCAGTCCGTCGTCGAACACTGAAGCTTTCTTT.

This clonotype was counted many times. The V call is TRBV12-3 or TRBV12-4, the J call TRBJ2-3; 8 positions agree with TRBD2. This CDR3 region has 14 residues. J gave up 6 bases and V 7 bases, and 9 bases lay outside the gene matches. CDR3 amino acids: CASNSGGASDTQYF. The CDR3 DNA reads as TGTGCCAGCAACTCGGGGGGGGCTAGTGATACGCAGTATTTT.

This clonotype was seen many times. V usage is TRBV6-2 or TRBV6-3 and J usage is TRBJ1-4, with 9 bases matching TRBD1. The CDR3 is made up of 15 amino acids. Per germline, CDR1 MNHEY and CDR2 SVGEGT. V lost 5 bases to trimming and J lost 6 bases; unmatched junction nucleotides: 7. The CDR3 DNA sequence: TGTGCCAGCAGTCCACCGGGACAGGGCCATGAAAAACTGTTTTTT. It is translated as CASSPPGQGHEKLFF.